A single sample gave rise to the 8 T cell receptor beta chains below, sequenced in a study of shared clonotypes between healthy human individuals. TCRdb's copy holds only in-frame clones and misses some; the assay was immunoSEQ multiplex PCR. The data hold over a million clones, with roughly 96% observed a single time. Material: naive CD4+ T cells sorted from blood. Subset denoted: CD45RA+ positively selected. The receptors here all came from a man aged 25 to 45 in good health.

V is TRBV30 and J is TRBJ2-2; D uncertain. CDR1 is GTSNPN, CDR2 SVGIG, per germline (reference sequence). The V gene lost 5 bases and the J gene lost 2 bases, with 18 bases spanning the gap. The CDR3 extends over 16 amino acids. The CDR3 is CAWAPLGFLNTGELFF. CDR3 bases: TGTGCCTGGGCCCCCTTAGGGTTTTTAAACACCGGGGAGCTGTTTTTT.

The rearrangement joins TRBV15 to TRBJ2-1; TRBD2 aligns across 10 bases. V dropped 0 bases and J dropped 9; count of bases not matched to a gene: 11. The CDR3 runs 17 residues. From germline, CDR1 is LNHNV and CDR2 YYDKDF (reference sequence). CDR3 in DNA: TGTGCCACCAGCAGAGATCATCTGGCTAGCGGGAGTGGTGAGCAGTTCTTC. Protein: CATSRDHLASGSGEQFF. The full variable domain, rest sourced from reference TRBV15 and TRBJ2-1, is DAMVIQNPRYQVTQFGKPVTLSCSQTLNHNVMYWYQQKSSQAPKLLFHYYDKDFNNEADTPDNFQSRRPNTSFCFLDIRSPGLGDTAMYLCATSRDHLASGSGEQFFGPGTRLTVL.

J is TRBJ1-2 and V is TRBV14, with D uncertain. Looked up from germline, CDR1 is SGHDN and CDR2 is FVKESK. CDR3 length: 13 residues. The V end was cut by 1 base, the J end by 7 bases, with 10 bases between. The CDR3 loop reads CASSQAGPGGYTF. CDR3 bases: TGTGCCAGCAGCCAAGCCGGACCGGGTGGCTACACCTTC.

The rearrangement links TRBV11-2 to TRBJ2-1, with 9 bases identical to TRBD2. V trimming: 8 bases; J trimming: 10 bases; junction bases outside the gene matches: 15. This CDR3 region has 15 residues. Per germline, CDR1 SGHAT and CDR2 FQNNGV. CDR3 sequence (DNA): TGTGCCAGCTGCAGAGGGGCTAGCGGGACGTGGGAGCAGTTCTTC. The encoded protein is CASCRGASGTWEQFF.

About this clone: Different DNA sequences within this sample yield the same CDR3. The V and J genes are TRBV28 and TRBJ1-2; the D gene is possibly TRBD1 (5 bases). Between the trimmed V and J ends, which lost 3 bases and 2 bases, there was a span of 7 bases. Looked up from germline, CDR1 is MDHEN and CDR2 is SYDVKM. This CDR3 has 13 residues. CDR3 bases: TGTGCCAGCAGTTTGCGGGGGAACTATGGCTACACCTTC. Amino acid sequence: CASSLRGNYGYTF.

The chain links TRBV10-3 to TRBJ2-1; TRBD1 or TRBD2 may be the D gene (5 bases each). The CDR3 is 13 amino acids. V lost 6 bases to trimming and J lost 7 bases, with 13 bases between them. The germline CDR1 and CDR2 sequences are ENHRY and SYGVKD. DNA for the CDR3: TGTGCCATCAGACCGGGACGGGGAAATGAGCAGTTCTTC. As protein: CAIRPGRGNEQFF.

The rearrangement uses TRBV25-1 and TRBJ2-7; 8 bases agree with TRBD1. Germline loops: CDR1 MGHDK, CDR2 SYGVNS. This CDR3 has 17 amino acids. The junction had 13 bases not matched to a gene; V was cut back by 5 bases and J by 1 base. In DNA, the CDR3 is TGTGCCAGCAGTCCCCGCAGGGGGCGTTGGGGGTCCTACGAGCAGTACTTC. It codes for CASSPRRGRWGSYEQYF.

This CDR3 reads CASSQDRVGNEKLFF. The DNA for the CDR3 is TGCGCCAGCAGCCAAGACCGAGTGGGGAATGAAAAACTGTTTTTT. The rearrangement links TRBV4-3 to TRBJ1-4, with unresolved D. V shed 0 bases and J shed 5 bases, with 10 bases lying between them. From germline, CDR1 is LGHNA and CDR2 YSLEER. There are 15 residues in the CDR3.